This T cell receptor beta chain comes out of a study of post-analysis software for immune sequencing data. The study's findings and limits: Normalized Chao1 diversity was significantly reduced in patients versus controls. Relative to controls, patients had about five TRBV segments at higher frequency, with TRBV5-6, TRBV5-1 and TRBV20-1 among these. When the samples were clustered directly with F measure, those that had been prepared in the same batch showed strong co-clustering.

CDR3 size: 15 residues. Germline loops: CDR1 SEHNR, CDR2 FQNEAQ (reference sequence). V dropped 5 bases and J dropped 5; count of bases not matched to a gene: 6. The TCR beta cDNA libraries carried unique molecular identifiers. Between roughly 1 and 10 million T cells gave rise to hundreds of thousands of cDNA molecules. TCRdb analysed the PCR reads with MiXCR anew, one entry per CDR3 protein. The repertoire holds a few hundred thousand distinct CDR3 sequences, with roughly 35% as singletons. On this clonotype itself: The antigen remains unidentified.

The material sequenced was blood. The chain employs TRBV7-9 and TRBJ2-4; the match to TRBD2 covers 10 bases. The source of this sequence is a girl aged 5 to 17 with multiple sclerosis. CDR3 DNA sequence: TGTGCCAGCAGCCCGCGACTAGCGGGCGAAAACATTCAGTACTTC. Amino acid sequence: CASSPRLAGENIQYF.